Each of the 18 T cell receptor beta chains below was sequenced from the same sample in a study of cytomegalovirus exposure and HLA in healthy donors. The PCR had 60 Vbeta and 13 Jbeta primers. Assay used: immunoSEQ multiplex PCR; TCRdb lists only in-frame clones, some missing. The data contain around 210,000 clones, roughly 83% of them singletons. Sequenced material: PBMCs. These receptors were obtained from a male donor in good health and CMV-seropositive.

The chain uses TRBV12-5 and TRBJ1-3, with 7 positions matching TRBD1. Germline CDR1 is LGHNT and CDR2 is FRNRAP. J gave up 0 bases and V 1 base, and 3 bases lay outside the gene matches. The CDR3 has 16 residues. The CDR3 spells CASGLGTGSSGNTIYF. DNA for the CDR3: TGTGCTAGTGGTTTGGGGACAGGAAGCTCTGGAAACACCATATATTTT.

This rearrangement joins TRBV6-4 to TRBJ2-2; 11 bases map to TRBD1. This CDR3 is built from 18 residues. Trimming at V came to 0 bases and at J to 7 bases, leaving 10 bases not matched to a gene. From germline, CDR1 is MRHNA and CDR2 SNTAGT. The CDR3, as DNA: TGTGCCAGCAGTGACTCGTCTCCGGACAGGGGGCGAATCGGGGAGCTGTTTTTT. Translation: CASSDSSPDRGRIGELFF.

This clone appeared once. The chain carries TRBV27 and TRBJ2-3; weak D call: TRBD2 (5 bases). Trimming removed 1 base at V and 0 bases at J, with 11 bases between. Germline V gene lookup returns CDR1 MNHEY and CDR2 SMNVEV (reference sequence). The CDR3 length is 16 residues. CDR3 coding DNA: TGTGCCAGCAGTTTATACGGGGTCACTAGCACAGATACGCAGTATTTT. Translation: CASSLYGVTSTDTQYF.

The chain has TRBV7-9 and TRBJ1-6; 7 nucleotides line up with TRBD1. This CDR3 has 15 amino acids. The germline V gene encodes CDR1 SEHNR and CDR2 FQNEAQ (reference sequence). Trimming took 0 bases from V and 9 from J; bases not matched to a gene: 5. The CDR3 region is CASSLALTGFSPLHF. The CDR3 coding sequence is TGTGCCAGCAGCTTAGCGTTGACAGGGTTTTCACCCCTCCACTTT.

The genes are TRBV7-2 and TRBJ2-2; 10 bases fit TRBD2. Trimming removed 5 bases from V and 4 bases from J; junction bases left unmatched: 4. CDR1 and CDR2 (germline): SGHTA, FQGNSA. The CDR3 runs to 15 residues. CDR3 in amino acids: CASSRWTSGTGELFF. For the CDR3, the DNA is TGTGCCAGCAGCCGCTGGACTAGCGGCACCGGGGAGCTGTTTTTT.

The chain combines TRBV5-1 with TRBJ1-5; D may be TRBD1 (5 bases). This CDR3 is 15 amino acids long. Trimming shortened V by 2 bases and J by 2 bases, and 11 bases separated the two germline ends. The germline gives CDR1 SGHRS, CDR2 YFSETQ. For the CDR3, the DNA is TGCGCCAGCAGCTTTGATGGGGCGGGCAATCAGCCCCAGCATTTT. It translates to CASSFDGAGNQPQHF. Drawing the rest from reference TRBV5-1 and TRBJ1-5, the complete variable domain is KAGVTQTPRYLIKTRGQQVTLSCSPISGHRSVSWYQQTPGQGLQFLFEYFSETQRNKGNFPGRFSGRQFSNSRSEMNVSTLELGDSALYLCASSFDGAGNQPQHFGDGTRLSIL.

The chain links TRBV9 to TRBJ2-3; D ambiguous. Looked up from germline, CDR1 is SGDLS and CDR2 is YYNGEE. The CDR3 has 14 residues. V was shortened by 8 bases and J by 6 bases, with 19 bases between the two germline ends. The CDR3 region is CASSLKTNKDTQYF. CDR3 coding DNA: TGTGCCAGTTCTCTCAAAACGAACAAGGATACGCAGTATTTT.

The chain links TRBV7-2 to TRBJ2-5; the D is unclear. The V and J ends lost 1 base and 3 bases respectively, with 6 bases between them. Germline values: CDR1 SGHTA, CDR2 FQGNSA. The CDR3 has 13 residues. This CDR3 is CASSLEREETQYF. In nucleotides, the CDR3 is TGTGCCAGCAGCTTAGAACGGGAAGAGACCCAGTACTTC.

The V call is TRBV5-1, the J call TRBJ2-4; 7 bases line up with TRBD1. The CDR3 is 14 residues long. V was clipped by 3 bases and J by 4 bases; unmatched bases: 4. Germline V gene data show CDR1 as SGHRS and CDR2 as YFSETQ. The CDR3 DNA is TGCGCCAGCAGCTCCGGGACAGAAAAAAACATTCAGTACTTC. It translates to CASSSGTEKNIQYF.

Comments on this clone: One junction end does not reproduce the germline sequence, and a read error may be involved. The chain couples TRBV7-8 to TRBJ1-2, with D possibly matching TRBD1 (6 bases). The CDR3 runs to 13 residues. Germline V gene lookup returns CDR1 SGHVS and CDR2 FQNEAQ. The CDR3 here is CTSSLEWGQGYTF. In DNA form, the CDR3 reads TGTACCAGCAGCTTAGAATGGGGGCAAGGCTACACCTTC.

The rearrangement uses TRBV30 and TRBJ1-5, with TRBD1 matching 7 bases. V gave up 1 base and J gave up 4 bases; unmatched junction bases: 7. Germline V CDR1 and CDR2: GTSNPN, SVGIG (reference sequence). The CDR3 runs 15 residues. CDR3 coding DNA: TGTGCCTGGAGTGAACAGGGGAAAGGGAATCAGCCCCAGCATTTT. It codes for CAWSEQGKGNQPQHF.

The chain combines TRBV19 with TRBJ1-1; no reliable D call. Germline V gene sequence: CDR1 LNHDA, CDR2 SQIVND (reference sequence). V lost 5 bases, J lost 0 bases, and 13 bases lay in between. The CDR3 runs 15 residues. This CDR3 is CASSGQRLMNTEAFF. In DNA form, the CDR3 reads TGTGCCAGTAGTGGGCAGAGATTAATGAACACTGAAGCTTTCTTT.

This clone has only one observation. The rearrangement uses TRBV6-5 and TRBJ1-5; the D gene is possibly TRBD1 (6 bases). The CDR3 is made up of 15 amino acids. The V end was cut by 6 bases, the J end by 3 bases, with 15 bases between. CDR1 is MNHEY, CDR2 SVGAGI, per germline. The CDR3 spells CASSPDSTHNQPQHF. In DNA form, the CDR3 reads TGTGCCAGCAGCCCGGACAGTACTCACAATCAGCCCCAGCATTTT.

The chain has TRBV27 and TRBJ1-4, with a possible D match to TRBD1 (6 bases). V lost 3 bases and J 4 bases, leaving 27 bases between the germline ends. Germline-derived CDR1 and CDR2 are MNHEY and SMNVEV (reference sequence). The CDR3 covers 20 residues. CDR3 loop: CASSFLPGGGKRKSNEKLFF. In DNA form, the CDR3 reads TGTGCCAGCAGTTTTTTACCGGGCGGGGGCAAAAGGAAGAGTAATGAAAAACTGTTTTTT.

This clone was seen just once. This chain joins TRBV6-6 and TRBJ2-2; TRBD1 aligns across 8 bases. V trimming: 5 bases; J trimming: 6 bases; junction bases outside the gene matches: 11. CDR1 and CDR2 (germline): MNHNY, SVGAGI (reference sequence). The CDR3 length is 16 residues. DNA for the CDR3: TGTGCCAGCAGTCCCCCCCTAGGACAGGGACCCGGGGAGCTGTTTTTT. As protein: CASSPPLGQGPGELFF.

The rearrangement links TRBV6-5 to TRBJ2-3; 11 bases line up with TRBD1. This CDR3 spans 16 amino acids. V was clipped by 0 bases and J by 4 bases; unmatched bases: 3. Germline V gene sequence: CDR1 MNHEY, CDR2 SVGAGI. Here the CDR3 DNA reads TGTGCCAGCAGTTACTCTGGGACAGGGGGGGCAGATACGCAGTATTTT. Protein sequence: CASSYSGTGGADTQYF.

About this clone: A read error may account for a junction end that differs from germline. This sequence joins TRBV7-7 and TRBJ2-2; a possible D gene is TRBD1 (5 bases). Germline lookup yields CDR1 SSHAT and CDR2 FNYEAQ (reference sequence). CDR3 size: 12 residues. Here the CDR3 DNA reads TGTGCTAGCAGCCCAGGGTTCGGGGAGCTGTTTTTT. It encodes CASSPGFGELFF.

As for this clone: The same CDR3 also results from other DNA sequences found in this sample. The chain has TRBV9 and TRBJ2-7, with 10 bases matching TRBD2. The CDR3 consists of 15 residues. Germline V gene sequence: CDR1 SGDLS, CDR2 YYNGEE. Trimming at V came to 0 bases and at J to 3 bases, leaving 3 bases not matched to a gene. CDR3 amino acids: CASSVEAGGSYEQYF. The CDR3 coding sequence is TGTGCCAGCAGCGTAGAAGCGGGGGGGAGCTACGAGCAGTACTTC.